This is a list of T cell receptor beta chains from one sample in a study of cytomegalovirus exposure and HLA in healthy donors. Generated by immunoSEQ multiplex PCR, the TCRdb table keeps only in-frame clones and is missing some. The sample records 90,000 to 130,000 clones, over 60% being singletons. Material: PBMCs. The origin of the receptors is an older woman in good health and CMV-seropositive. Each CDR3 is given without its conserved first and last residue.

j_call,v_call,cdr3_aa
TRBJ1-1,TRBV30,AWSVAPAF
TRBJ2-1,TRBV2,ASSLTSGSNGEQF
TRBJ2-1,TRBV6-4,ASSPSHRGSWNEQF
TRBJ2-3,TRBV9,ASSGTTSGTADTQY
TRBJ2-1,TRBV11-1,ASSSLGGRVNNEQF
TRBJ2-1,TRBV27,ASSPGLADSYNEQF
TRBJ2-7,TRBV5-6,ASSWTLAGPTSYEQY
TRBJ2-7,TRBV7-3,ASSSLPPLAGVTYEQY
TRBJ2-5,TRBV5-1,ASSPLQETQY
TRBJ2-2,TRBV5-1,ASSSTGGLAGSTGELF
TRBJ2-7,TRBV28,ASSLGGSGHEQY
TRBJ1-1,TRBV2,ASTGEGPEAF
.,TRBV7-9,ASSRLSSGRALGNEQY
.,TRBV27,ASSLFPLTSGRANEQY
TRBJ1-1,TRBV18,ASSPEQGASYEAF
TRBJ2-1,TRBV4-2,ASRPQVGAPGEQF
TRBJ1-1,TRBV7-3,ASSLMAQYTEAF
TRBJ2-2,TRBV2,ASSETGTANTGELF
TRBJ1-3,TRBV7-2,ASSRGGGSDTIY
TRBJ1-5,TRBV19,ASRPGQISNQPQH